What follows describes a single T cell receptor (beta chain). Antigen specificity is unknown. V lost 6 bases and J lost 11; bases outside the gene matches: 9. Germline V gene sequence: CDR1 SEHNR, CDR2 FQNEAQ (reference sequence). This CDR3 comprises 12 residues. TCRdb keeps only in-frame clones here, not all; method: immunoSEQ multiplex PCR. The sample includes some 1 million clones, about 80% of them seen just once. The study enrolled healthy HIV-negative adults without recent acute infections or vaccinations as donors. The data belong to a study of shared clonotypes between healthy human individuals. Broader study findings: A handful of donors showed sharing of approximately 4.7% of naive CD4 clonotypes. In having few donors, the study represented limited genetic and exposure-history diversity. Sorted-subset sequencing was shown by rarefaction to be incomplete despite large depth.

V is TRBV7-9 and J is TRBJ1-1; 7 nucleotides line up with TRBD1. The sequence derives from a man aged 18 to 29 in good health. Material for sequencing was memory CD4+ T cells sorted from blood. Specified subset: CD45RA-negative fraction. CDR3 in amino acids: CASRIQGSRAFF. DNA for the CDR3: TGTGCCAGCAGAATACAGGGGAGTAGGGCTTTCTTT.